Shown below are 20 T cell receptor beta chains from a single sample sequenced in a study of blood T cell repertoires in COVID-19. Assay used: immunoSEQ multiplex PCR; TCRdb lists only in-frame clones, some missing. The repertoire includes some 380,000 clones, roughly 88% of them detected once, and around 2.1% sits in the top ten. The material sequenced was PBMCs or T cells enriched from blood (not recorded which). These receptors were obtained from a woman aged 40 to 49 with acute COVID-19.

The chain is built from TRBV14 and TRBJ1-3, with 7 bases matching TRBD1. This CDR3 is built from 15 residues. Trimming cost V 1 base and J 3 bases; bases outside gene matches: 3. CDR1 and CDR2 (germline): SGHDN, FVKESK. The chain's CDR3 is CASSQGRGLGNTIYF. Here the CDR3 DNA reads TGTGCCAGCAGCCAAGGGAGGGGGCTTGGAAACACCATATATTTT.

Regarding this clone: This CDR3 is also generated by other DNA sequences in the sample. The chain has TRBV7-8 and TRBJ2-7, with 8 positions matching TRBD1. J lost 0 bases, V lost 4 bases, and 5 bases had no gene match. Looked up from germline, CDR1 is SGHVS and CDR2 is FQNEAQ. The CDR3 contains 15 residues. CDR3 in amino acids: CASSSRDRSSYEQYF. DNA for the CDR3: TGTGCCAGCAGCTCCCGGGACAGGAGCTCCTACGAGCAGTACTTC.

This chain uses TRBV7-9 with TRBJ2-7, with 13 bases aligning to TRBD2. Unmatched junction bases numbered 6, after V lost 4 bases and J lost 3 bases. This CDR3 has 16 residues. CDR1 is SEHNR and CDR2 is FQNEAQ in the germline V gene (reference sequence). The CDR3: CASSSEGLAGVYEQYF. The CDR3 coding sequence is TGTGCCAGCAGCTCAGAAGGACTAGCGGGGGTCTACGAGCAGTACTTC. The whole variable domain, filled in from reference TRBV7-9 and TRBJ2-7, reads DTGVSQNPRHKITKRGQNVTFRCDPISEHNRLYWYRQTLGQGPEFLTYFQNEAQLEKSRLLSDRFSAERPKGSFSTLEIQRTEQGDSAMYLCASSSEGLAGVYEQYFGPGTRLTVT.

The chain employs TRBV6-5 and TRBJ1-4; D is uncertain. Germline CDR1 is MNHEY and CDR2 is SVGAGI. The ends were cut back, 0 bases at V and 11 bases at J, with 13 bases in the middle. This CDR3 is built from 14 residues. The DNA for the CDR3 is TGTGCCAGCAGTTACTCGATCTCGGGGTACAAACTGTTTTTT. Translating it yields CASSYSISGYKLFF.

The CDR3 coding sequence is TGTGCCAGTAGTATGTATGGAGAGGGTTGGCAGCCCCAGCATTTT. Protein product: CASSMYGEGWQPQHF. The chain has TRBV19 and TRBJ1-5; D uncertain. V lost 3 bases and J lost 7, with 16 bases in between. Germline V CDR1 and CDR2: LNHDA, SQIVND (reference sequence). The CDR3 loop spans 15 amino acids.

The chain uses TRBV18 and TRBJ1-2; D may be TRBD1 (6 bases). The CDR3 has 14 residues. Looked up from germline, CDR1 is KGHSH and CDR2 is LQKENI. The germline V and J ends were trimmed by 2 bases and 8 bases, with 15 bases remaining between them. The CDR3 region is CASSPSQGKWGYTF. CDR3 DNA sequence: TGTGCCAGCTCACCATCTCAGGGGAAGTGGGGCTACACCTTC.

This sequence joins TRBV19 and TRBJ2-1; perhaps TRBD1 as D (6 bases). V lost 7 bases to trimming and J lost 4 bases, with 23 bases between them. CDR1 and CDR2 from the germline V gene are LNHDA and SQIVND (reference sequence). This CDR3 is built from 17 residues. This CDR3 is CASTEHRELKGYNEQFF. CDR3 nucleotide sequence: TGTGCCAGTACCGAGCACAGGGAGTTGAAGGGATACAATGAGCAGTTCTTC.

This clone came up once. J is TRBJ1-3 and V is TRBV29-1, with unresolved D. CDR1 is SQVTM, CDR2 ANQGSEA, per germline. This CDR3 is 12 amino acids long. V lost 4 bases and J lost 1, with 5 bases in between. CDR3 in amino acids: CSVGGSGNTIYF. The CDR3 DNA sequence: TGCAGCGTTGGAGGGTCTGGAAACACCATATATTTT.

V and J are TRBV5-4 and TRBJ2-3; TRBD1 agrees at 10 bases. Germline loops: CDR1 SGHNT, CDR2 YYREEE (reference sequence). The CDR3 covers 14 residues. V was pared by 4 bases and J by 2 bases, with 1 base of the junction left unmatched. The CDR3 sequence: CASSGTGATDTQYF. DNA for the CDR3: TGTGCCAGCAGCGGGACAGGGGCCACAGATACGCAGTATTTT.

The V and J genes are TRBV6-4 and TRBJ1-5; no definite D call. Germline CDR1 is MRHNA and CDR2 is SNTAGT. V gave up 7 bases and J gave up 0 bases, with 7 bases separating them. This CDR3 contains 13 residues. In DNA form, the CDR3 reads TGTGCCAGCACCTCGTATAGCAATCAGCCCCAGCATTTT. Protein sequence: CASTSYSNQPQHF.

CDR3 amino acids: CAWSDGTLGYTF. In DNA, the CDR3 is TGTGCCTGGAGTGACGGGACACTTGGCTACACCTTC. This sequence joins TRBV30 and TRBJ1-2; perhaps TRBD1 as D (6 bases). V was trimmed by 1 base and J by 7 bases, leaving 10 bases between them. Germline CDR1 and CDR2: GTSNPN and SVGIG (reference sequence). This CDR3 comprises 12 residues.

CDR3 sequence reads: CASRRGTAGLEQYF. The CDR3 bases are TGTGCCAGCAGGCGAGGGACAGCGGGTTTAGAGCAGTACTTC. The J gene is TRBJ2-7, the V gene TRBV7-2; D is possibly TRBD1 (7 bases). Germline V lookup: CDR1 SGHTA, CDR2 FQGNSA. V shed 6 bases and J shed 7 bases, with 19 bases lying between them. This CDR3 is built from 14 residues.

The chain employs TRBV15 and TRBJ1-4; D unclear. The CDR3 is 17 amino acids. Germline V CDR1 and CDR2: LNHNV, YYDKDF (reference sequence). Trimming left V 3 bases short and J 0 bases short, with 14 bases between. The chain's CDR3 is CATSSVPAAATNEKLFF. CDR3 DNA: TGTGCCACCAGCAGTGTTCCGGCGGCTGCAACTAATGAAAAACTGTTTTTT. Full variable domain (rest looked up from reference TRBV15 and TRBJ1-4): DAMVIQNPRYQVTQFGKPVTLSCSQTLNHNVMYWYQQKSSQAPKLLFHYYDKDFNNEADTPDNFQSRRPNTSFCFLDIRSPGLGDTAMYLCATSSVPAAATNEKLFFGSGTQLSVL.

The CDR3 here is CSARLDNGYTF. DNA of the CDR3: TGCAGTGCTAGACTGGACAATGGCTACACCTTC. This chain connects TRBV20-1 to TRBJ1-2; D possibly corresponds to TRBD1 (5 bases). The CDR3 covers 11 residues. V lost 2 bases and J 6 bases, leaving 7 bases between the germline ends. CDR1 and CDR2 from the germline V gene are DFQATT and SNEGSKA (reference sequence).

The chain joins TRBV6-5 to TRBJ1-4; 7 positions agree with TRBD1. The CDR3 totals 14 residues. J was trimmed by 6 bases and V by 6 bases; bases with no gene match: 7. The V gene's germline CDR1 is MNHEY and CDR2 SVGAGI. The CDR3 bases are TGTGCCAGCAGCTCAGGGGGGTCGGATGAAAAACTGTTTTTT. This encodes CASSSGGSDEKLFF.

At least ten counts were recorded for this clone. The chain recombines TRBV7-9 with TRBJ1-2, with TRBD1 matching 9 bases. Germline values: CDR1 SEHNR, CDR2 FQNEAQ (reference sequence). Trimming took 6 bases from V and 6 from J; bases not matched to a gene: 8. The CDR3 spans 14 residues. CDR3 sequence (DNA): TGTGCCAGCAGGGCACTAACAGGGGGCCATGGCTACACCTTC. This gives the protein CASRALTGGHGYTF.

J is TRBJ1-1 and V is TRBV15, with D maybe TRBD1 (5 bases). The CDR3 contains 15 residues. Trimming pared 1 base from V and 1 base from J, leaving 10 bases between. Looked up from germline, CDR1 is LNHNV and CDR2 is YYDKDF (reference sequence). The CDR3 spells CATSRVNRRNTEAFF. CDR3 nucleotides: TGTGCCACCAGCAGAGTTAACAGGAGGAACACTGAAGCTTTCTTT.

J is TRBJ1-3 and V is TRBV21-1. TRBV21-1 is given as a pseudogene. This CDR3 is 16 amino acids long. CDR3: CASSQTSFLRRDTIYF. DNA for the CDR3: TGTGCCAGCAGCCAGACAAGCTTCCTACGGAGGGACACCATATATTTT.

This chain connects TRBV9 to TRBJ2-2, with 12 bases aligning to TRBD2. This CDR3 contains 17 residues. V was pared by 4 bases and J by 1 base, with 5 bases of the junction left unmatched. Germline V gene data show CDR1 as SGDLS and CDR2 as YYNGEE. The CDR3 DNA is TGTGCCAGCAGCTCCCGGACTAGCGGGGAGAACACCGGGGAGCTGTTTTTT. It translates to CASSSRTSGENTGELFF.

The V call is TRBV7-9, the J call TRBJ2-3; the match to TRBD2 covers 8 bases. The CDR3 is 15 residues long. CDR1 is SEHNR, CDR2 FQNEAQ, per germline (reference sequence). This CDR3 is CAFSGGSPHTDTQYF. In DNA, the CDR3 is TGTGCTTTTTCGGGGGGGTCTCCGCACACAGATACGCAGTATTTT.